What follows are 5 T cell receptor beta chains derived from one specimen sequenced in a study of TIL therapy for anti-PD-1-resistant metastatic lung cancer. Sequencing used immunoSEQ v3. Sequenced by immunoSEQ multiplex PCR; TCRdb stores in-frame clones only, minus some. The table includes more than 45,000 clones, roughly 84% detected once. The time point: pre-treatment sample, taken before nivolumab and TIL therapy. Specimen: blood, collected at baseline. Receptors were obtained from a person aged 25 to 80 with non-small cell lung cancer.

This clone has just a few counts. The chain is built from TRBV21-1 and TRBJ2-1; TRBD2 is taken as the D call from the table, unchecked against the DNA. TRBV21-1 is deemed a pseudogene. CDR3 length equals 16 residues. CDR3 coding DNA: TGTGCCAGCAGCAAAGTCTGCGGGGGGGCGAACGATGAGCAGTTCTTC. Its protein product is CASSKVCGGANDEQFF.

The chain joins TRBV5-8 to TRBJ1-2, with TRBD1 matching 8 bases. This CDR3 comprises 16 residues. J lost 6 bases, V lost 0 bases, and 10 bases had no gene match. Germline V lookup: CDR1 SGHTS, CDR2 YDEGEE. The CDR3 reads CASSLVFRTGQDGYTF. CDR3 nucleotide sequence: TGTGCCAGCAGCTTGGTTTTTAGGACAGGGCAGGATGGCTACACCTTC. Full variable domain (outside the CDR3, taken from reference TRBV5-8 and TRBJ1-2): EAGVTQSPTHLIKTRGQQATLRCSPISGHTSVYWYQQALGLGLQFLLWYDEGEERNRGNFPPRFSGRQFPNYSSELNVNALELEDSALYLCASSLVFRTGQDGYTFGSGTRLTVV.

CDR3 sequence: CASSQKKGLAGNLPDTQYF. CDR3 bases: TGCGCCAGCAGCCAAAAAAAGGGACTAGCGGGAAACCTCCCCGATACGCAGTATTTT. The rearrangement links TRBV4-1 to TRBJ2-3, with TRBD2 matching 13 bases. V lost 2 bases, J lost 6 bases, and 14 bases stayed unmatched. Germline V lookup: CDR1 MGHRA, CDR2 YSYEKL. This CDR3 has 19 amino acids.

The chain joins TRBV19 to TRBJ1-5; a possible D gene is TRBD1 (6 bases). Trimming took off 1 base at V and 4 bases at J, with 14 bases between the two ends. Germline V gene lookup returns CDR1 LNHDA and CDR2 SQIVND (reference sequence). The length of the CDR3 is 16 residues. The CDR3 is CASSIGTGSLNQPQHF. CDR3 coding DNA: TGTGCCAGTAGTATAGGTACAGGGTCCTTGAATCAGCCCCAGCATTTT. Supplemented by reference TRBV19 and TRBJ1-5, the full variable domain reads DGGITQSPKYLFRKEGQNVTLSCEQNLNHDAMYWYRQDPGQGLRLIYYSQIVNDFQKGDIAEGYSVSREKKESFPLTVTSAQKNPTAFYLCASSIGTGSLNQPQHFGDGTRLSIL.

The rearrangement joins TRBV5-5 to TRBJ1-5, with 9 bases that match TRBD1. The length of the CDR3 is 16 residues. The V gene's germline CDR1 is SGHKS and CDR2 YYEKEE (reference sequence). Trimming removed 4 bases from V and 1 base from J; junction bases left unmatched: 6. CDR3 residues: CASSRTGALSNQPQHF. The DNA for the CDR3 is TGTGCCAGCAGCCGGACAGGGGCGCTAAGCAATCAGCCCCAGCATTTT.